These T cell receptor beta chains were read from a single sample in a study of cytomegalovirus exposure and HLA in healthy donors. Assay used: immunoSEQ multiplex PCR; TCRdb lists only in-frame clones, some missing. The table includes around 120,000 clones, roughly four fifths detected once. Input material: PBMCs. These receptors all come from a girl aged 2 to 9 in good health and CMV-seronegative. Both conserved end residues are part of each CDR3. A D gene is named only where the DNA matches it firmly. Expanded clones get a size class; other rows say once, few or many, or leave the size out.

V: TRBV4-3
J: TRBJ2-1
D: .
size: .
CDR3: CASSQDQVPIAYNEQFF
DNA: TGCGCCAGCAGCCAAGATCAGGTCCCTATCGCCTACAATGAGCAGTTCTTC

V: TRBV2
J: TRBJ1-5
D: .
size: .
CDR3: CASSDFYRAGKQDQPQHF
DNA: TGTGCCAGCAGTGATTTTTATCGTGCAGGGAAGCAAGATCAGCCCCAGCATTTT

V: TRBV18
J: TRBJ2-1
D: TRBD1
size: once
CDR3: CASSARGDRGNNEQFF
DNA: TGTGCCAGCTCAGCCCGGGGAGACAGGGGGAACAATGAGCAGTTCTTC

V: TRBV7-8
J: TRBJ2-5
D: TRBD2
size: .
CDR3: CASSPSSLAGGRVETQYF
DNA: TGTGCCAGCAGCCCGAGCAGTCTAGCGGGAGGGCGGGTAGAGACCCAGTACTTC

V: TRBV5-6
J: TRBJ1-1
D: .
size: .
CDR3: CASSFLDKLNTEAFF
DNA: TGTGCCAGCAGCTTCTTGGACAAATTGAACACTGAAGCTTTCTTT

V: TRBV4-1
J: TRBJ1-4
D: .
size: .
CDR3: CASSQVSTGIGGEKLFF
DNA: TGCGCCAGCAGCCAAGTGTCTACAGGGATCGGAGGAGAAAAACTGTTTTTT

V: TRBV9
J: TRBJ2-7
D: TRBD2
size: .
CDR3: CASSVGSGSLSYEQYF
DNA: TGTGCCAGCAGCGTAGGTAGCGGGAGTTTGTCCTACGAGCAGTACTTC

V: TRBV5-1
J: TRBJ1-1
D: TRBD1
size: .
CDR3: CASSRGQRNTEAFF
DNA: TGCGCCAGCAGCCGGGGACAGCGGAACACTGAAGCTTTCTTT

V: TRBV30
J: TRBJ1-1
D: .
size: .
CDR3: CAWIFGTIPEAFF
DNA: TGTGCCTGGATCTTTGGTACAATCCCTGAAGCTTTCTTT

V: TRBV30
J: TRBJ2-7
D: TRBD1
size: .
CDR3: CASSGTGVRGEQYF
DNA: TGTGCCTCTTCCGGGACAGGGGTGAGAGGGGAGCAGTACTTC

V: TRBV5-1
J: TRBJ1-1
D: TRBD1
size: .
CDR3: CASSPQTGALGEAFF
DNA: TGCGCCAGCAGCCCCCAGACAGGGGCCCTGGGTGAAGCTTTCTTT

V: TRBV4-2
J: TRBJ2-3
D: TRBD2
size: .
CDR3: CASSQDPGGGLASADTQYF
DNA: TGTGCCAGCAGCCAAGATCCGGGGGGAGGACTAGCTAGTGCAGATACGCAGTATTTT

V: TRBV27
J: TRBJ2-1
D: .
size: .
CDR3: CASSLEAWGNEQFF
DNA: TGTGCCAGCTCCCTGGAGGCGTGGGGCAATGAGCAGTTCTTC

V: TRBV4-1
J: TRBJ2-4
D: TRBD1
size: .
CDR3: CASSQDPAGTGSTKNIQYF
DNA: TGCGCCAGCAGCCAAGATCCGGCCGGGACAGGGAGCACCAAAAACATTCAGTACTTC

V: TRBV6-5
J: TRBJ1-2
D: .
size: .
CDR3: CASSPLVGVGYGYTF
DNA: TGTGCCAGCAGTCCCCTGGTAGGGGTCGGCTATGGCTACACCTTC

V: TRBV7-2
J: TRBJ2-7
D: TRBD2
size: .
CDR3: CASSLGLAGGHSYEQYF
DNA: TGTGCCAGCAGCTTAGGGCTAGCGGGGGGCCACTCCTACGAGCAGTACTTC

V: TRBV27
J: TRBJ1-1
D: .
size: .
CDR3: CASSSTPGGGNTEAFF
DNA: TGTGCCAGCAGTTCTACACCGGGGGGAGGGAACACTGAAGCTTTCTTT

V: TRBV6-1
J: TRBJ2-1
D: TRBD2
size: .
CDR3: CASAGLAGGVSEQFF
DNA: TGTGCCAGCGCGGGACTAGCGGGAGGGGTTAGTGAGCAGTTCTTC

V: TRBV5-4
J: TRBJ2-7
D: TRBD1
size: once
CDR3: CASSYDRAYEQYF
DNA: TGTGCCAGCAGTTATGACAGGGCCTACGAGCAGTACTTC

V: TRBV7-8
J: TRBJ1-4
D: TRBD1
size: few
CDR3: CASSLDRDRDNEKLFF
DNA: TGTGCCAGCAGCTTAGACCGGGACAGAGATAATGAAAAACTGTTTTTT

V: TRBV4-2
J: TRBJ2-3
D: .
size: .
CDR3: CASSQDLGVLDTQYF
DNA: TGTGCCAGCAGCCAAGATCTCGGGGTTTTAGATACGCAGTATTTT

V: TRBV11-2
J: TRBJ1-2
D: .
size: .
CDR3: CASSLIGENYGYTF
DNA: TGTGCCAGCAGCTTAATTGGGGAGAACTATGGCTACACCTTC

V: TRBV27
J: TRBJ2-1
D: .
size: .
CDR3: CASSLTRNNEQFF
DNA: TGTGCCAGCAGTTTAACCAGAAACAATGAGCAGTTCTTC

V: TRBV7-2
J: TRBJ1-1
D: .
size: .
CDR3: CASSLGGAGAGNTEAFF
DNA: TGTGCCAGCAGCTTAGGGGGGGCGGGGGCCGGGAACACTGAAGCTTTCTTT

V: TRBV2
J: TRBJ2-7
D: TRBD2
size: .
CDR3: CASRGTSGRAGPYF
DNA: TGTGCCAGCAGGGGGACTAGCGGGAGGGCCGGTCCGTACTTC

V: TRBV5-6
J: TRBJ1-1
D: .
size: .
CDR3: CASSFPQGGTEAFF
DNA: TGTGCCAGCAGCTTTCCTCAGGGTGGGACTGAAGCTTTCTTT

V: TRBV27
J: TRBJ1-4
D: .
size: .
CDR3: CASRVRVTNEKLFF
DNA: TGTGCCAGCAGGGTCAGGGTTACTAATGAAAAACTGTTTTTT

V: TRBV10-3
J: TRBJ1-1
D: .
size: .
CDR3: CAISESWGGYTEAFF
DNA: TGTGCCATCAGTGAGTCCTGGGGAGGATACACTGAAGCTTTCTTT

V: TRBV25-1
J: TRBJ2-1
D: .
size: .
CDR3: CASSVHRSNEQFF
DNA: TGTGCCAGCAGTGTTCACAGGTCCAATGAGCAGTTCTTC

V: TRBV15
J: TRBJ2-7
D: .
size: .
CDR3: CATSRDPAGAYEQYF
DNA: TGTGCCACCAGCAGAGATCCAGCAGGTGCTTACGAGCAGTACTTC

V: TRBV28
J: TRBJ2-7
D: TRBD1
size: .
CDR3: CASSLRQGFTYEQYF
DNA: TGTGCCAGCAGTTTAAGACAGGGCTTTACCTACGAGCAGTACTTC